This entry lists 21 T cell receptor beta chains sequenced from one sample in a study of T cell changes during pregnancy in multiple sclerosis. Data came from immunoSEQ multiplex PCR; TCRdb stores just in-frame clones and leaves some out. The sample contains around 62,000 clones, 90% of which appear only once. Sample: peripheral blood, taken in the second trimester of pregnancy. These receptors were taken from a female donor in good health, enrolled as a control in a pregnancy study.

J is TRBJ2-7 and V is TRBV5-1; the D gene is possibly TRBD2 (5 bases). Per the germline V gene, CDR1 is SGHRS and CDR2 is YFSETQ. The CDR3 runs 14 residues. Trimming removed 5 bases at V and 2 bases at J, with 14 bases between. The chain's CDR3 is CASRRTPSAYEQYF. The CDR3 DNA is TGCGCCAGCAGAAGGACTCCATCGGCCTACGAGCAGTACTTC. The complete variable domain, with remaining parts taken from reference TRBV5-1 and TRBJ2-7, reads KAGVTQTPRYLIKTRGQQVTLSCSPISGHRSVSWYQQTPGQGLQFLFEYFSETQRNKGNFPGRFSGRQFSNSRSEMNVSTLELGDSALYLCASRRTPSAYEQYFGPGTRLTVT.

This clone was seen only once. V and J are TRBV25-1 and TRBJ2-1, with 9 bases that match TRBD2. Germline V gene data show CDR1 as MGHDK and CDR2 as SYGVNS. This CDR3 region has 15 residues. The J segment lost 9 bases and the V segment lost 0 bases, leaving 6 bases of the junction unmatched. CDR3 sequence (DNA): TGTGCCAGCAGTGAATATTCTCTAGCGGGGACTGAGCAGTTCTTC. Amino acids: CASSEYSLAGTEQFF. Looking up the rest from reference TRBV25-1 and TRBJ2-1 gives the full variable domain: EADIYQTPRYLVIGTGKKITLECSQTMGHDKMYWYQQDPGMELHLIHYSYGVNSTEKGDLSSESTVSRIRTEHFPLTLESARPSHTSQYLCASSEYSLAGTEQFFGPGTRLTVL.

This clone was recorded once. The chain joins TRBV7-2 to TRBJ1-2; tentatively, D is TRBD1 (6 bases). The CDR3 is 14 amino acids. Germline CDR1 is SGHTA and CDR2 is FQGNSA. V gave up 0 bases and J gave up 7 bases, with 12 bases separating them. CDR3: CASSLAWQGSGYTF. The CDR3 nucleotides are TGTGCCAGCAGCTTAGCGTGGCAGGGGAGTGGCTACACCTTC. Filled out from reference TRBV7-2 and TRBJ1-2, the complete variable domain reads GAGVSQSPSNKVTEKGKDVELRCDPISGHTALYWYRQSLGQGLEFLIYFQGNSAPDKSGLPSDRFSAERTGGSVSTLTIQRTQQEDSAVYLCASSLAWQGSGYTFGSGTRLTVV.

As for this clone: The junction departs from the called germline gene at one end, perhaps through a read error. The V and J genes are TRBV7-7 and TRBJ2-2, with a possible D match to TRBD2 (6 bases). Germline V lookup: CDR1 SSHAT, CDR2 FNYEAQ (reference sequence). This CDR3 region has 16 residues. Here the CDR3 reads CASSLGPGVGTGELFF. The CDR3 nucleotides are TGTGCTAGCAGCTTAGGTCCGGGAGTAGGGACCGGGGAGCTGTTTTTT. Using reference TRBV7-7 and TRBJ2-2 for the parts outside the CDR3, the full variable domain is GAGVSQSPRYKVTKRGQDVTLRCDPISSHATLYWYQQALGQGPEFLTYFNYEAQPDKSGLPSDRFSAERPEGSISTLTIQRTEQRDSAMYRCASSLGPGVGTGELFFGEGSRLTVL.

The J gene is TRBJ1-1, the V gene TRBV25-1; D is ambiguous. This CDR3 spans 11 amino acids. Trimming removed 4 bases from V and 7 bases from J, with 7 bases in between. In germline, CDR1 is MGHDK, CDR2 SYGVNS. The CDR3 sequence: CASSGHIEAFF. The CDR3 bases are TGTGCCAGCAGTGGGCATATTGAAGCTTTCTTT. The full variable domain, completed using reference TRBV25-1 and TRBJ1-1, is EADIYQTPRYLVIGTGKKITLECSQTMGHDKMYWYQQDPGMELHLIHYSYGVNSTEKGDLSSESTVSRIRTEHFPLTLESARPSHTSQYLCASSGHIEAFFGQGTRLTVV.

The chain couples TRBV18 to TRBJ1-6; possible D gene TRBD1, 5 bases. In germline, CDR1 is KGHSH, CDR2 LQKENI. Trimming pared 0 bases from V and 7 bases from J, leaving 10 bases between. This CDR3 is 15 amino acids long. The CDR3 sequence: CASSPPAGRNSPLHF. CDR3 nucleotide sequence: TGTGCCAGCTCACCACCCGCAGGGCGGAATTCACCCCTCCACTTT.

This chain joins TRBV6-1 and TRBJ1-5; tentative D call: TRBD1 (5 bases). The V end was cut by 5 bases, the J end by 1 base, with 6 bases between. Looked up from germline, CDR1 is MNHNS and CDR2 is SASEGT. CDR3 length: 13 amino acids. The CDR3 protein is CASSRGSNQPQHF. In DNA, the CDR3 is TGTGCCAGCAGTAGGGGAAGCAATCAGCCCCAGCATTTT.

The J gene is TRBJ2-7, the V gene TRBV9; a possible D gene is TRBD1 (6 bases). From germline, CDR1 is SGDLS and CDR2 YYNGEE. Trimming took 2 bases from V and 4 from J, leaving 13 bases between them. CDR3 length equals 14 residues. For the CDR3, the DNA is TGTGCCAGCAGCGTTGGACAGCGCAATTACGAGCAGTACTTC. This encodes CASSVGQRNYEQYF.

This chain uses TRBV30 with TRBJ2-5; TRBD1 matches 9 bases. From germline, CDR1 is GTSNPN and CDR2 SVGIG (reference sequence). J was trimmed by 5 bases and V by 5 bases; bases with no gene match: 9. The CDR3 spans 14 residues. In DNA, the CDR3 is TGTGCCTGGGCATTACAGGGGGCAGGGGAGACCCAGTACTTC. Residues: CAWALQGAGETQYF.

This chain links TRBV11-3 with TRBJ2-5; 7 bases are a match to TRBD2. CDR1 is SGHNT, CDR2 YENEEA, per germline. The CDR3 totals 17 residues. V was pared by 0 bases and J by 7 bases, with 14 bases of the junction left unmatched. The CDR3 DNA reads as TGTGCCAGCAGCTTAGATCAACTGGGAGGGGTACCAGGGACCCAGTACTTC. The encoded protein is CASSLDQLGGVPGTQYF.

CDR3 sequence reads: CASSFTGHNNEQFF. CDR3 nucleotide sequence: TGTGCCAGCAGCTTTACGGGACACAACAATGAGCAGTTCTTC. This chain uses TRBV11-1 with TRBJ2-1, with a possible D match to TRBD1 (6 bases). Germline V gene data show CDR1 as SGHAT and CDR2 as FQDESV (reference sequence). V lost 3 bases and J 5 bases, leaving 11 bases between the germline ends. The CDR3 sequence is 14 residues long.

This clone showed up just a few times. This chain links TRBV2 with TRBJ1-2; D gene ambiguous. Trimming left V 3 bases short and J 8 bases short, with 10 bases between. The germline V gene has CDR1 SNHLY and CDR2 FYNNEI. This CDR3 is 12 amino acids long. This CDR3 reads CASSDGVGGYTF. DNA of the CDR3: TGTGCCAGCAGTGACGGGGTAGGCGGCTACACCTTC.

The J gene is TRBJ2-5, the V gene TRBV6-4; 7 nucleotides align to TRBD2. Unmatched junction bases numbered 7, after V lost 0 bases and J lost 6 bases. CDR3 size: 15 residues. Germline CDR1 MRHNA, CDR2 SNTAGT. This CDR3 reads CASSDSAGAAQTQYF. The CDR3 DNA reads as TGTGCCAGCAGTGACTCTGCGGGAGCCGCGCAGACCCAGTACTTC.

CDR3 nucleotide sequence: TGTGCTAGTGGTTTGATGCGGGGGAAGACAGATACGCAGTATTTT. Residues: CASGLMRGKTDTQYF. V and J are TRBV12-5 and TRBJ2-3, with 7 bases lining up with TRBD2. V was clipped by 2 bases and J by 3 bases; unmatched bases: 5. The length of the CDR3 is 15 residues. The germline V gene has CDR1 LGHNT and CDR2 FRNRAP.

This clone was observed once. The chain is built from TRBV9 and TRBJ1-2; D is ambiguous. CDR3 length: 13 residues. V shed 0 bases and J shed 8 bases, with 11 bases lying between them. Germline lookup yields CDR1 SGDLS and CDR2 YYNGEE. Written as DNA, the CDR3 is TGTGCCAGCAGCGTAGGAACGGGGTACGGCTACACCTTC. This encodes CASSVGTGYGYTF.

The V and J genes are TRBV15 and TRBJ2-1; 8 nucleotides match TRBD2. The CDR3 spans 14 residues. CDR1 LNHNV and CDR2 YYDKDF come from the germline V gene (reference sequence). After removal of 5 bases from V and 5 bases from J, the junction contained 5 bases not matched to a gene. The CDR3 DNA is TGTGCCACCAGCCTCGGGACTAGAAACAATGAGCAGTTCTTC. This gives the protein CATSLGTRNNEQFF.

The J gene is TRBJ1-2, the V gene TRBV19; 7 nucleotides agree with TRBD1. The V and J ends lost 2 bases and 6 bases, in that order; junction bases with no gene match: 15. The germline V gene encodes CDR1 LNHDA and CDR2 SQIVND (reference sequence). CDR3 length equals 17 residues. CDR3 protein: CASSIKGATVFYDGYTF. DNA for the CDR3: TGTGCCAGTAGTATAAAGGGGGCGACGGTCTTTTATGATGGCTACACCTTC.

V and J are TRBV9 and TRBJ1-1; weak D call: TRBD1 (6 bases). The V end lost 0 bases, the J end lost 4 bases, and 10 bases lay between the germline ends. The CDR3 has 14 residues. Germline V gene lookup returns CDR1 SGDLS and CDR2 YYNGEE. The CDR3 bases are TGTGCCAGCAGCGTAGTTTCCAGGGGCACTGAAGCTTTCTTT. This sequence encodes CASSVVSRGTEAFF.

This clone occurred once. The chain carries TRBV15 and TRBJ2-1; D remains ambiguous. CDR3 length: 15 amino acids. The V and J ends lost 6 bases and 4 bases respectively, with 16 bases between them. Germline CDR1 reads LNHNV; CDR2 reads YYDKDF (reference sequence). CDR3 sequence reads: CATSNAADIYNEQFF. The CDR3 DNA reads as TGTGCCACCAGTAACGCGGCGGATATTTACAATGAGCAGTTCTTC.

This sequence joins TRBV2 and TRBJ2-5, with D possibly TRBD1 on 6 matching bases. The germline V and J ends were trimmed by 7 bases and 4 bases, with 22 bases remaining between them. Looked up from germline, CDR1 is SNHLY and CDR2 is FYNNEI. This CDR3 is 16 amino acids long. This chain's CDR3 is CASKRTGQGSRETQYF. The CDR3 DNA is TGTGCCAGCAAGCGAACAGGGCAGGGAAGCAGAGAGACCCAGTACTTC.

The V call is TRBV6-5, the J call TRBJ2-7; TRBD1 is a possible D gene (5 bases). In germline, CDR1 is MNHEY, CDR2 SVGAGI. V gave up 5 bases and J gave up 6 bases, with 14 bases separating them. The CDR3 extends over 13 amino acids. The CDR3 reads CASSGQGKVEQYF. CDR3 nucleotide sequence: TGTGCCAGCAGTGGGCAGGGCAAAGTCGAGCAGTACTTC.